This TCR beta chain was documented in a study of cytomegalovirus exposure and HLA in healthy donors. Findings of the study overall: As a later analysis showed, several of the most significant clusters appeared to be linked to common viral pathogens. Prior analysis indicated that the majority of TCR beta V segments exhibited productivity approximately 90% or approximately 30% of the time.

This clone showed up just a few times. Its antigen is unknown. The CDR3 extends over 17 amino acids. Germline CDR1 reads SGHKS; CDR2 reads YYEKEE (reference sequence). Trimming removed 4 bases from V and 4 bases from J; junction bases left unmatched: 9. 60 Vbeta and 13 Jbeta primers were used in PCR. Generated by immunoSEQ multiplex PCR, the TCRdb table keeps only in-frame clones and is missing some. The table has fewer than 100,000 clones, about four fifths seen once; the top ten hold over 3.5%. The sequence was obtained from a woman in her 40s in good health and CMV-seropositive. V and J are TRBV5-5 and TRBJ2-2, with 11 positions matching TRBD2. The sample consisted of PBMCs. The CDR3 DNA reads as TGTGCCAGCAGCGTTCGACTAGCGGGGACCCTCACCGGGGAGCTGTTTTTT. It specifies CASSVRLAGTLTGELFF.